These T cell receptor beta chains were read from a single sample in a study of CD8+ T cells in alopecia areata. Data came from immunoSEQ multiplex PCR; TCRdb stores just in-frame clones and leaves some out. Counted here are about 12,000 clones, roughly 60% occurring once; the ten biggest clones make up 20% to 25%. The sequencing input was skin. The receptors come from a human donor with alopecia areata. Both conserved end residues are part of each CDR3. Each record gives: J gene, clone size, D gene, V gene, CDR3 DNA, CDR3 protein. The D gene is left open where the match is weak. Some rows mark clone size as missing; the rest say once, few, many or name a class of expanded clone.

J: TRBJ2-7
size: NA
D: NA
V: TRBV11-2
DNA: TGTGCCAGCAGCTTAGTAGGCACGCGGGCCTACGAGCAGTACTTC
CDR3: CASSLVGTRAYEQYF

J: TRBJ2-3
size: NA
D: NA
V: TRBV12-5
DNA: TGTGCTAGTCGGGAGTGGGGCACAGATACGCAGTATTTT
CDR3: CASREWGTDTQYF

J: TRBJ1-2
size: few
D: NA
V: TRBV19
DNA: TGTGCCAGTAGTATAGGGCTCGAGGGAACCAACTATGGCTACACCTTC
CDR3: CASSIGLEGTNYGYTF

J: TRBJ1-5
size: medium-sized
D: TRBD1
V: TRBV7-2
DNA: TGTGCCAGCAGCCCTCGACAGGGACGGCAGCCCCAGCATTTT
CDR3: CASSPRQGRQPQHF

J: TRBJ1-2
size: NA
D: NA
V: TRBV28
DNA: TGTGCCAGCAGTTTTGTAGGACTCTATGGCTACACCTTC
CDR3: CASSFVGLYGYTF

J: TRBJ1-5
size: NA
D: NA
V: TRBV2
DNA: TGTGCCAGCAATACAGGGATCCAGCCCCAGCATTTT
CDR3: CASNTGIQPQHF

J: TRBJ2-5
size: NA
D: NA
V: TRBV30
DNA: TGTGCCTGGGGGACTTTACAAGAGACCCAGTACTTC
CDR3: CAWGTLQETQYF

J: TRBJ2-1
size: NA
D: NA
V: TRBV27
DNA: TGTGCCAGCAGGGAGGGCGGGACCTCCTACAATGAGCAGTTCTTC
CDR3: CASREGGTSYNEQFF

J: TRBJ1-5
size: NA
D: NA
V: TRBV4-1
DNA: TGCGCCAGCAGCCAAATAAGGGGACCGGGGGGATGGCAGCCCCAGCATTTT
CDR3: CASSQIRGPGGWQPQHF

J: TRBJ2-1
size: NA
D: TRBD2
V: TRBV27
DNA: TGTGCCAGCAGTTCCCGTAGCGGGAGGGGAGTTGAGCAGTTCTTC
CDR3: CASSSRSGRGVEQFF

J: TRBJ2-3
size: NA
D: NA
V: TRBV29-1
DNA: TGCAGCGTTGTTAGGGGTTTGGATACGCAGTATTTT
CDR3: CSVVRGLDTQYF

J: TRBJ1-1
size: NA
D: NA
V: TRBV10-3
DNA: TGTGCCACCCGATACCCCGACGGGAACACTGAAGCTTTCTTT
CDR3: CATRYPDGNTEAFF

J: TRBJ1-5
size: NA
D: NA
V: TRBV7-2
DNA: TGTGCCAGCAGCTTCGGACAAGGCAATCAGCCCCAGCATTTT
CDR3: CASSFGQGNQPQHF

J: TRBJ2-3
size: NA
D: NA
V: TRBV18
DNA: TGTGCCAGCTCACCGGACAAAAAAGCAGATACGCAGTATTTT
CDR3: CASSPDKKADTQYF

J: TRBJ2-2
size: NA
D: TRBD1
V: TRBV29-1
DNA: TGCAGCGTTGAAGCCGGGACAGGGGCAAGCGGGGAGCTGTTTTTT
CDR3: CSVEAGTGASGELFF

J: TRBJ1-1
size: NA
D: NA
V: TRBV30
DNA: TGTGCCTGGAAGGTGAAGGGGCCGGGGAACACTGAAGCTTTCTTT
CDR3: CAWKVKGPGNTEAFF

J: TRBJ2-2
size: few
D: NA
V: TRBV7-9
DNA: TGTGCCAGCAGCTTTAAAGTTGGCGGGGAGCTGTTTTTT
CDR3: CASSFKVGGELFF

J: TRBJ2-1
size: NA
D: TRBD2
V: TRBV7-9
DNA: TGTGCCAGCACCCCCCGACTAGCGGGAGGTTGGGGCTCCTACAATGAGCAGTTCTTC
CDR3: CASTPRLAGGWGSYNEQFF

J: TRBJ2-2
size: NA
D: TRBD1
V: TRBV6-6
DNA: TGTGCCAGCAGGCTCCGACAGGGGATCACCGGGGAGCTGTTTTTT
CDR3: CASRLRQGITGELFF

J: TRBJ1-5
size: NA
D: NA
V: TRBV7-9
DNA: TGTGCCAGCAGCTCTTATGACGGTGATCAGCCCCAGCATTTT
CDR3: CASSSYDGDQPQHF